What follows describes a single T cell receptor (beta chain). Assay used: immunoSEQ multiplex PCR; TCRdb lists only in-frame clones, some missing. Among hundreds of thousands of clones listed, 85% to 90% were seen once. These data come from a study of blood T cell repertoires in COVID-19. The CDR3 covers 18 residues. V was trimmed by 1 base and J by 3 bases, leaving 18 bases between them. Germline V gene sequence: CDR1 MDHEN, CDR2 SYDVKM. The TCR sequence derives from a man aged 30 to 45 who had recovered from COVID-19. This chain links TRBV28 with TRBJ1-4; D is unclear. The sample consisted of PBMCs or T cells enriched from blood (not recorded which). This CDR3 is CASSLYEVGRLANEKLFF. Written as DNA, the CDR3 is TGTGCCAGCAGTTTATATGAGGTGGGGAGGTTAGCTAATGAAAAACTGTTTTTT.